Given below is one T cell receptor (beta chain) in context. Its target is not known. The ends lost 4 bases at V and 1 base at J; junction bases unmatched: 9. CDR1 and CDR2 from the germline V gene are SEHNR and FQNEAQ (reference sequence). The CDR3 has 16 amino acids. Several immunoSEQ 96-well plates shared each subset's DNA, each plate a replicate. The assay was immunoSEQ multiplex PCR, and TCRdb's table has in-frame clones only and misses some. The table lists some 2.1 million clones, less than 95% of them singletons. The sample is drawn from a study of shared clonotypes between healthy human individuals. Points from the study as a whole: Generally, naive subsets (rather than memory subsets) showed larger estimated richness.

CD45RO-negative, CCR7-selected cells formed the naive CD8 fraction, which excluded terminally differentiated effector memory CD45RA+ cells. This TCR was sampled from a man aged 18 to 30 in good health. The source material was naive CD8+ T cells sorted from blood. This chain connects TRBV7-9 to TRBJ1-1; 7 nucleotides line up with TRBD1. The CDR3 bases are TGTGCCAGCAGCTCATTAACGACAGGGTCGAACACTGAAGCTTTCTTT. The encoded protein is CASSSLTTGSNTEAFF.